This T cell receptor (beta chain) was identified during a study of blood T cell repertoires in COVID-19. About the research overall: T cells, B-cell-depleted T cells, or PBMCs supplied cDNA or gDNA.

There are 15 residues in the CDR3. Trimming cost V 3 bases and J 7 bases; bases outside gene matches: 9. Germline-derived CDR1 and CDR2 are LNHDA and SQIVND (reference sequence). As originally analysed: Estimation of nucleated cell counts relied on the amplification of reference gene primers. Measured with immunoSEQ multiplex PCR; TCRdb has only the in-frame clones, and not every one. For V, J and clone size, that table is used; D and trimming come from the DNA. The sample lists more than 250,000 clones, roughly 87% occurring once. Sequencing input: PBMCs or T cells enriched from blood (not recorded which). V is TRBV19 and J is TRBJ1-5, with 7 bases matching TRBD1. The TCR originated in a woman aged 40 to 55 who had recovered from COVID-19. The CDR3 region is CASSMEGGRRQPQHF. CDR3 coding DNA: TGTGCCAGTAGTATGGAAGGGGGCCGGCGGCAGCCCCAGCATTTT.